The rows below give T cell receptor beta chains drawn from one sample of a study of patients and donors after allogeneic stem cell transplantation. Using its own MiXCR run on the RT-PCR reads, TCRdb lists one record per CDR3 protein. The sample holds around 170,000 distinct CDR3 sequences; roughly 24% are singletons and the top ten take roughly a quarter. Sequencing was performed on blood, either unsorted or a sorted T cell fraction (not recorded which). The receptors shown here come from a human donor who was either an allogeneic HSCT recipient or a stem cell or donor lymphocyte infusion donor (not recorded which). It is not recorded whose cells these are; they may come from a transplant donor. CDR3s include the opening cysteine and the closing phenylalanine or tryptophan. The D gene is left open where the match is weak. The size of a clone is reported for some rows only, either as once, few or many, or as a class for expanded clones.

clone size: NA
J gene: TRBJ1-1
V gene: TRBV5-1
D gene: TRBD1
CDR3 protein: CASSWGQGGTTEAFF
CDR3 DNA: TGCGCCAGCAGCTGGGGACAGGGAGGGACCACTGAAGCTTTCTTT

clone size: few
J gene: TRBJ2-2
V gene: TRBV12-3/TRBV12-4
D gene: NA
CDR3 protein: CASTSVGTGELFF
CDR3 DNA: TGTGCCAGCACGTCCGTAGGCACCGGGGAGCTGTTTTTT

clone size: NA
J gene: TRBJ2-3
V gene: TRBV5-1
D gene: TRBD2
CDR3 protein: CASSLEREPSGTQYF
CDR3 DNA: TGCGCCAGCAGCTTGGAGCGGGAGCCCTCGGGGACGCAGTATTTT

clone size: NA
J gene: TRBJ2-1
V gene: TRBV29-1
D gene: NA
CDR3 protein: CSVEGAESSYNEQFF
CDR3 DNA: TGCAGCGTTGAAGGGGCTGAGAGCTCCTACAATGAGCAGTTCTTC

clone size: few
J gene: TRBJ2-5
V gene: TRBV5-1
D gene: NA
CDR3 protein: CASSSGTLMETQYF
CDR3 DNA: TGCGCCAGCAGCTCCGGGACACTAATGGAGACCCAGTACTTC

clone size: few
J gene: TRBJ1-4
V gene: TRBV10-3
D gene: NA
CDR3 protein: CAISVAGPGTNEKLFF
CDR3 DNA: TGTGCCATCAGTGTGGCGGGGCCTGGAACTAATGAAAAACTGTTTTTT

clone size: NA
J gene: TRBJ1-2
V gene: TRBV12-3/TRBV12-4
D gene: NA
CDR3 protein: CASSPLPWAGYTF
CDR3 DNA: TGTGCCAGCAGTCCACTTCCCTGGGCTGGCTACACCTTC

clone size: many
J gene: TRBJ1-6
V gene: TRBV20-1
D gene: NA
CDR3 protein: CSAVDSSYNSPLHF
CDR3 DNA: TGCAGTGCTGTGGACAGCTCCTATAATTCACCCCTCCACTTT

clone size: NA
J gene: TRBJ2-2
V gene: TRBV12-3/TRBV12-4
D gene: NA
CDR3 protein: CASSPRENTGELFF
CDR3 DNA: TGTGCCAGCAGTCCCCGGGAGAACACCGGGGAGCTGTTTTTT

clone size: NA
J gene: TRBJ2-7
V gene: TRBV5-1
D gene: NA
CDR3 protein: CASSYDKALSYEQYF
CDR3 DNA: TGCGCCAGCAGCTATGACAAGGCTCTCTCCTACGAGCAGTACTTC

clone size: NA
J gene: TRBJ1-6
V gene: TRBV12-3/TRBV12-4
D gene: NA
CDR3 protein: CASSLRDPYNSPLHF
CDR3 DNA: TGTGCCAGCAGTCTGCGGGACCCCTATAATTCACCCCTCCACTTT

clone size: few
J gene: TRBJ1-2
V gene: TRBV3-1
D gene: NA
CDR3 protein: CASSHSAGSKDGYGYTF
CDR3 DNA: TGTGCCAGCAGCCACAGCGCCGGGTCGAAAGATGGCTATGGCTACACCTTC

clone size: few
J gene: TRBJ2-4
V gene: TRBV25-1
D gene: TRBD1
CDR3 protein: CASSEWDSENIQYF
CDR3 DNA: TGTGCCAGCAGTGAATGGGACAGCGAAAACATTCAGTACTTC

clone size: few
J gene: TRBJ2-3
V gene: TRBV5-1
D gene: TRBD2
CDR3 protein: CASSLALLADTDTQYF
CDR3 DNA: TGCGCCAGCAGCTTGGCCCTTCTAGCGGACACAGATACGCAGTATTTT

clone size: many
J gene: TRBJ1-2
V gene: TRBV29-1
D gene: NA
CDR3 protein: CSVEDLERTF
CDR3 DNA: TGCAGCGTTGAAGATTTGGAAAGGACCTTC

clone size: NA
J gene: TRBJ2-1
V gene: TRBV5-1
D gene: NA
CDR3 protein: CASSPYTNEQFF
CDR3 DNA: TGCGCCAGCAGCCCCTATACAAATGAGCAGTTCTTC

clone size: few
J gene: TRBJ1-4
V gene: TRBV29-1
D gene: TRBD1
CDR3 protein: CSVLKMTGANEKLFF
CDR3 DNA: TGCAGCGTCTTGAAAATGACAGGGGCTAATGAAAAACTGTTTTTT

clone size: few
J gene: TRBJ1-5
V gene: TRBV27
D gene: NA
CDR3 protein: CASSLHPGLRQPQHF
CDR3 DNA: TGTGCCAGCAGTTTACACCCCGGGTTGAGGCAGCCCCAGCATTTT

clone size: many
J gene: TRBJ1-5
V gene: TRBV27
D gene: NA
CDR3 protein: CASSRSLEAPQHF
CDR3 DNA: TGTGCCAGCAGTCGGAGCTTGGAGGCGCCCCAGCATTTT

clone size: NA
J gene: TRBJ1-4
V gene: TRBV5-5
D gene: TRBD1
CDR3 protein: CASSIDRASLNEKLFF
CDR3 DNA: TGTGCCAGCAGCATCGACAGGGCCAGCCTCAATGAAAAACTGTTTTTT

clone size: few
J gene: TRBJ1-6
V gene: TRBV15
D gene: NA
CDR3 protein: CATSRVVRGTGLPLHF
CDR3 DNA: TGTGCCACCAGCAGAGTGGTACGGGGAACTGGGCTTCCCCTCCACTTT

clone size: many
J gene: TRBJ1-1
V gene: TRBV5-1
D gene: NA
CDR3 protein: CASRLETEAFF
CDR3 DNA: TGCGCCAGCAGACTGGAAACTGAAGCTTTCTTT

clone size: NA
J gene: TRBJ2-1
V gene: TRBV7-9
D gene: NA
CDR3 protein: CASSRNITRRNEQFF
CDR3 DNA: TGTGCCAGCAGCCGGAACATTACAAGAAGAAATGAGCAGTTCTTC

clone size: NA
J gene: TRBJ1-6
V gene: TRBV5-1
D gene: TRBD1
CDR3 protein: CASSSDRENSPLHF
CDR3 DNA: TGCGCCAGCAGCAGCGACAGGGAAAATTCACCCCTCCACTTT

clone size: NA
J gene: TRBJ1-1
V gene: TRBV20-1
D gene: TRBD1
CDR3 protein: CSAKPGQGPWSGEAFF
CDR3 DNA: TGCAGTGCTAAACCGGGACAGGGCCCTTGGAGCGGTGAAGCTTTCTTT

clone size: few
J gene: TRBJ1-1
V gene: TRBV5-5
D gene: NA
CDR3 protein: CASNRLGNTEAFF
CDR3 DNA: TGTGCCAGCAACCGCCTAGGGAACACTGAAGCTTTCTTT

clone size: NA
J gene: TRBJ2-3
V gene: TRBV5-1
D gene: NA
CDR3 protein: CASSLAWKGVTDTQYF
CDR3 DNA: TGCGCCAGCAGCTTGGCTTGGAAGGGGGTGACAGATACGCAGTATTTT

clone size: NA
J gene: TRBJ1-1
V gene: TRBV29-1
D gene: TRBD1
CDR3 protein: CSARGRGDTEAFF
CDR3 DNA: TGCAGCGCCAGGGGGCGGGGGGACACTGAAGCTTTCTTT

clone size: NA
J gene: TRBJ2-1
V gene: TRBV5-1
D gene: TRBD2
CDR3 protein: CASSLVGQPGAGDEQFF
CDR3 DNA: TGCGCCAGCAGCTTGGTCGGACAACCGGGAGCGGGGGATGAGCAGTTCTTC

clone size: few
J gene: TRBJ2-3
V gene: TRBV5-6
D gene: NA
CDR3 protein: CASSYPQAPPLSTDTQYF
CDR3 DNA: TGTGCCAGCAGCTACCCGCAGGCCCCCCCTCTGAGCACAGATACGCAGTATTTT

clone size: NA
J gene: TRBJ2-4
V gene: TRBV18
D gene: NA
CDR3 protein: CASSPSVGTGKNIQYF
CDR3 DNA: TGTGCCAGCTCACCGAGTGTCGGGACGGGAAAAAACATTCAGTACTTC

clone size: NA
J gene: TRBJ2-7
V gene: TRBV2
D gene: TRBD1
CDR3 protein: CASSGDRVWPQSYEQYF
CDR3 DNA: TGTGCCAGCAGTGGGGACAGGGTTTGGCCCCAGTCCTACGAGCAGTACTTC

clone size: NA
J gene: TRBJ2-7
V gene: TRBV13
D gene: NA
CDR3 protein: CASSLGSGVKVEQYF
CDR3 DNA: TGTGCCAGCAGCTTAGGTTCCGGGGTGAAGGTCGAGCAGTACTTC

clone size: NA
J gene: TRBJ2-5
V gene: TRBV12-3/TRBV12-4
D gene: TRBD2
CDR3 protein: CASSRDYRETQYF
CDR3 DNA: TGTGCCAGCAGTCGGGACTATCGAGAGACCCAGTACTTC

clone size: few
J gene: TRBJ1-5
V gene: TRBV12-3/TRBV12-4
D gene: NA
CDR3 protein: CASSLGGTVNQPQHF
CDR3 DNA: TGTGCCAGCAGTTTAGGGGGAACAGTCAATCAGCCCCAGCATTTT

clone size: NA
J gene: TRBJ2-7
V gene: TRBV6-6
D gene: NA
CDR3 protein: CASSPVAYEQYF
CDR3 DNA: TGTGCCAGCAGTCCGGTGGCCTACGAGCAGTACTTC

clone size: once
J gene: TRBJ2-7
V gene: TRBV27
D gene: TRBD2
CDR3 protein: CASSLYMEGRGNPYEQYF
CDR3 DNA: TGTGCCAGCAGTTTATATATGGAAGGGCGGGGGAACCCCTACGAGCAGTACTTC

clone size: NA
J gene: TRBJ2-7
V gene: TRBV20-1
D gene: NA
CDR3 protein: CSARRQGGYEQYF
CDR3 DNA: TGCAGTGCTAGAAGGCAGGGAGGCTACGAGCAGTACTTC

clone size: NA
J gene: TRBJ2-1
V gene: TRBV5-1
D gene: TRBD2
CDR3 protein: CASSLPIAGEVNEQFF
CDR3 DNA: TGCGCCAGCAGCTTACCTATAGCGGGAGAGGTCAATGAGCAGTTCTTC

clone size: few
J gene: TRBJ2-7
V gene: TRBV7-9
D gene: NA
CDR3 protein: CASSIRDNYEQYF
CDR3 DNA: TGTGCCAGCAGCATCCGGGACAATTACGAGCAGTACTTC

clone size: NA
J gene: TRBJ1-2
V gene: TRBV20-1
D gene: TRBD1
CDR3 protein: CSASGQGLNYGYTF
CDR3 DNA: TGCAGTGCTAGCGGACAGGGTTTGAACTATGGCTACACCTTC

clone size: few
J gene: TRBJ1-2
V gene: TRBV20-1
D gene: TRBD1
CDR3 protein: CSAIGTGGGYTF
CDR3 DNA: TGCAGTGCCATCGGGACAGGGGGTGGCTACACCTTC

clone size: few
J gene: TRBJ1-1
V gene: TRBV5-1
D gene: TRBD1
CDR3 protein: CASSLGQGGNTEAFF
CDR3 DNA: TGCGCCAGCAGCTTGGGACAGGGGGGAAACACTGAAGCTTTCTTT

clone size: NA
J gene: TRBJ2-1
V gene: TRBV3-1
D gene: TRBD2
CDR3 protein: CASSSTSASENEQFF
CDR3 DNA: TGTGCCAGCAGCTCGACTAGCGCCTCTGAGAATGAGCAGTTCTTC

clone size: NA
J gene: TRBJ2-3
V gene: TRBV7-2
D gene: NA
CDR3 protein: CASSLGALTDTQYF
CDR3 DNA: TGTGCCAGCAGCTTAGGGGCGCTCACAGATACGCAGTATTTT

clone size: NA
J gene: TRBJ1-3
V gene: TRBV12-3/TRBV12-4
D gene: NA
CDR3 protein: CASSLMGGLNTIYF
CDR3 DNA: TGTGCCAGCAGTTTGATGGGGGGTCTGAACACCATATATTTT

clone size: few
J gene: TRBJ2-7
V gene: TRBV9
D gene: NA
CDR3 protein: CASSVDGNLFLWEQYF
CDR3 DNA: TGTGCCAGCAGCGTAGATGGTAACCTTTTCCTCTGGGAGCAGTACTTC

clone size: many
J gene: TRBJ1-6
V gene: TRBV20-1
D gene: TRBD1
CDR3 protein: CSARDVGQGVGFYNSPLHF
CDR3 DNA: TGCAGTGCTAGAGATGTGGGACAGGGAGTCGGGTTTTATAATTCACCCCTCCACTTT

clone size: once
J gene: TRBJ2-7
V gene: TRBV5-6
D gene: NA
CDR3 protein: CASSPLQGNYEQYF
CDR3 DNA: TGTGCCAGCAGCCCATTACAGGGTAACTACGAGCAGTACTTC

clone size: NA
J gene: TRBJ1-1
V gene: TRBV9
D gene: NA
CDR3 protein: CASSVARDTEAFF
CDR3 DNA: TGTGCCAGCAGCGTAGCTCGGGACACTGAAGCTTTCTTT

clone size: medium-sized
J gene: TRBJ1-1
V gene: TRBV12-3/TRBV12-4
D gene: NA
CDR3 protein: CASIRTSKNTEAFF
CDR3 DNA: TGTGCCAGCATCCGGACAAGTAAGAACACTGAAGCTTTCTTT

clone size: few
J gene: TRBJ2-7
V gene: TRBV16
D gene: NA
CDR3 protein: CASSQFWTKGYEQYF
CDR3 DNA: TGTGCCAGCAGCCAATTCTGGACGAAGGGGTACGAGCAGTACTTC

clone size: few
J gene: TRBJ2-2
V gene: TRBV3-1
D gene: NA
CDR3 protein: CASSQDGARLTGELFF
CDR3 DNA: TGTGCCAGCAGCCAAGATGGGGCAAGACTCACCGGGGAGCTGTTTTTT

clone size: NA
J gene: TRBJ2-3
V gene: TRBV20-1
D gene: TRBD2
CDR3 protein: CSARVGTRKADTQYF
CDR3 DNA: TGCAGTGCTAGAGTCGGGACTAGGAAGGCGGATACGCAGTATTTT

clone size: NA
J gene: TRBJ2-2
V gene: TRBV3-1
D gene: NA
CDR3 protein: CASSQDPSVGELFF
CDR3 DNA: TGTGCCAGCAGCCAAGATCCTAGCGTCGGGGAGCTGTTTTTT

clone size: few
J gene: TRBJ2-5
V gene: TRBV7-9
D gene: NA
CDR3 protein: CASSPRGLETQYF
CDR3 DNA: TGTGCCAGCAGCCCGCGGGGATTAGAGACCCAGTACTTC

clone size: NA
J gene: TRBJ1-3
V gene: TRBV27
D gene: NA
CDR3 protein: CASSSLPGGGGNTIYF
CDR3 DNA: TGTGCCAGCAGTTCGCTACCGGGGGGCGGCGGAAACACCATATATTTT

clone size: NA
J gene: TRBJ2-3
V gene: TRBV7-2
D gene: NA
CDR3 protein: CASSPRASTDTQYF
CDR3 DNA: TGTGCCAGCAGCCCTAGGGCTAGCACAGATACGCAGTATTTT

clone size: NA
J gene: TRBJ1-2
V gene: TRBV5-8
D gene: TRBD1
CDR3 protein: CASSLSQGAYGYTF
CDR3 DNA: TGTGCCAGCAGCTTATCCCAGGGGGCTTATGGCTACACCTTC